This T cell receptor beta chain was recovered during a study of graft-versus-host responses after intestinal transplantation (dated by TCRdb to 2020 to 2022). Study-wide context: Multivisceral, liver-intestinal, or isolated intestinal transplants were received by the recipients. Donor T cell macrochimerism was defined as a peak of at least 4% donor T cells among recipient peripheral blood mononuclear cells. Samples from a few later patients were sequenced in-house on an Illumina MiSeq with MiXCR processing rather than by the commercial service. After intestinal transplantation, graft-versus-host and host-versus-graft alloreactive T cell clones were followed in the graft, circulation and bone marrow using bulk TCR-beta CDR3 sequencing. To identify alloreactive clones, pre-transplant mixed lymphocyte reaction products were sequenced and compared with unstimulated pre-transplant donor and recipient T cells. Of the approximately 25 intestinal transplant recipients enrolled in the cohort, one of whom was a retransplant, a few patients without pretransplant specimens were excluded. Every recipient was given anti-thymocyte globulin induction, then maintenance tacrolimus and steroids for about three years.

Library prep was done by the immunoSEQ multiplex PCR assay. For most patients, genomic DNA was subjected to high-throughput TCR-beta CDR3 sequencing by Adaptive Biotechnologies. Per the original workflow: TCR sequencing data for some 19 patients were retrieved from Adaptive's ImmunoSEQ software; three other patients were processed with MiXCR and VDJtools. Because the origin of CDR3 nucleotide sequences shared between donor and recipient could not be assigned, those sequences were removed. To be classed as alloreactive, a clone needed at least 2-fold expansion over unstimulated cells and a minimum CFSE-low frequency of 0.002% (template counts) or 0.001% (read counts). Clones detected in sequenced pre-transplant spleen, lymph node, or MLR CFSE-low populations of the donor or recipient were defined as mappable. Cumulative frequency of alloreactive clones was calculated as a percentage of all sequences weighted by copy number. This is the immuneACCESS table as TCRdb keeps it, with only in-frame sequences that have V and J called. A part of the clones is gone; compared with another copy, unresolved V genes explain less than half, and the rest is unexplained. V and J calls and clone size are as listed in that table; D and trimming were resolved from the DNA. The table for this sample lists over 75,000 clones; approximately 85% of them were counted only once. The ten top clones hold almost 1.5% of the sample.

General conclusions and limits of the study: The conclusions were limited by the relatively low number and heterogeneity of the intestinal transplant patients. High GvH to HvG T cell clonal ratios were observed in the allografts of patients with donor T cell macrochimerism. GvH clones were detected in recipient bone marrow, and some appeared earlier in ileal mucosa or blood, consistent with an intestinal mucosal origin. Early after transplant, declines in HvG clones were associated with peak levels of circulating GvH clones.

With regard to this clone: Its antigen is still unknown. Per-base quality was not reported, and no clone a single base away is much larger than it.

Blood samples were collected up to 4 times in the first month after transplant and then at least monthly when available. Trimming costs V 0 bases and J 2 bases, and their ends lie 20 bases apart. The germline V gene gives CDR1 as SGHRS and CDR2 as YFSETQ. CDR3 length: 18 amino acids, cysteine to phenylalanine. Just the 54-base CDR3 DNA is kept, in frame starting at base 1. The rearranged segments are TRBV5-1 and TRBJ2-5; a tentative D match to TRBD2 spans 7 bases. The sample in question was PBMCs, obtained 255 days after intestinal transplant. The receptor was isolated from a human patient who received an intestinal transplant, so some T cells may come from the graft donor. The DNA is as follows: TGCGCCAGCAGCTTGGCTCGGCTCGGGAGGACAGAACAAGAGACCCAGTACTTC. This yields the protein CASSLARLGRTEQETQYF.